This T cell receptor (beta chain) was found in a study of shared clonotypes between healthy human individuals (dated by TCRdb to the early 2020s). About the study as a whole: The cohort included a few men and a couple of women between 18 and 49 years of age. For each donor, CD4 naive and CD4 memory were each given three plates, CD8 naive was given two plates, and CD8 memory was given one plate. To estimate repertoire size and how much clonotypes are shared between individuals, the study performed deep sequencing of blood TCR repertoires from a handful of healthy adults. Libraries were prepared and TCR repertoires were sequenced by different laboratories using diverse techniques, in order to increase sequencing depth and limit assay-specific biases. Per donor, leukapheresis produced somewhere between about 0.85 and 9.5 billion PBMCs. The paper's findings and limits, for the study overall: Approximately 5% of naive CD4, 3.5% of naive CD8, about 2.4% of memory CD4, and 0.4% of memory CD8 clonotypes were shared across four donors. Compared with non-shared clonotypes, the clonotypes found in all four sorted-subset donors had higher generation probabilities. Because the study included only a small number of donors, the genetic and exposure-history diversity represented was limited. Naive subsets generally had larger estimated clonotype richness than memory subsets did. Based on pairwise subsampling, the degree of clonotype sharing among donors was expected to be affected by sequencing depth. Sampling was restricted to blood, and TCR repertoires in tissue are likely to differ from TCR repertoires in blood. Even with the large sequencing depth, rarefaction of the sorted-subset datasets indicated that sequencing was incomplete.

For the CD8 naive samples, CD45RO-negative cells were positively selected for CCR7, yielding a CD45RA+CCR7+ population from which TemRA cells were excluded. The donors were healthy, HIV-negative adults who had no recently reported acute infections or vaccinations. All donors were Caucasian adults living in Nashville, Tennessee, USA. After blood collection by leukapheresis, PBMCs were isolated using Ficoll-Histopaque density gradient centrifugation and then cryopreserved in the vapor phase of liquid nitrogen. Analytical flow cytometry was used to check the purity and quantity of every magnetically sorted T cell population. Genomic DNA was isolated from every sorted fraction and measured by UV absorbance on a Nanodrop 2000c. TCR CDR3 regions were amplified from genomic DNA by multiplex PCR using the deep immunoSEQ assay. Extracted genomic DNA from each cell subset was spread evenly across all wells of several immunoSEQ 96-well plates, with each plate serving as a replicate. For sorted subsets, approximately 190 ng of genomic DNA, equivalent to some 33,000 T cell genomes, went into each replicate PCR. Purified libraries were measured with a Qubit 3.0 fluorometer, size-checked on a Bioanalyzer 2100, and measured again with the KAPA Library Quantification kit. A separate single-read 150-cycle Illumina NextSeq 550 flow cell was used to sequence each immunoSEQ 96-well plate. On the authors' methods: The immunoSEQ output contained only junctional sequences without quality scores, so filtering could not match that applied to full-length reads. To assign V/J genes and CDR3, sequences were annotated against IMGT germline references using PyIR, a Python wrapper for IgBLAST v1.9. Reads were removed for weak V/J assignments (E-value above 1e-6), missing CDR3, stop codons, out-of-frame junctions, or ambiguous translated residues. V3J clonotypes were defined as sequences sharing the same inferred V gene, J gene, and CDR3 amino acid sequence. Percentage overlap between repertoires was computed as shared unique clonotypes divided by the size of the smaller repertoire. Repertoire richness was assessed with RTK rarefaction, the Chao1 estimator, and Recon v2.1 estimates of unobserved clonotypes. Generation probabilities for all TCRbeta clonotypes obtained by the gDNA method from four donors were computed using OLGA. The source is immuneACCESS, and TCRdb retained only in-frame sequences with V and J called. Part of the clones is not carried over; for the studies checked, unresolved V genes explain less than half of this, and the remainder is unexplained. The V and J calls and the clone size are those of that table, but D and trimming were determined from the DNA. This sample has some 2 million clones in its table, and about 94% of those were observed once. The ten largest clones capture approximately 1% of the sample.

The V and J ends are trimmed by 0 bases and 7 bases, leaving 12 bases between them. The CDR3 runs 15 residues from the cysteine to the phenylalanine. The only DNA kept is the CDR3, 45 bases in frame from the first base. From a lookup of the germline V gene, CDR1 and CDR2 are MGHRA and YSYEKL. About this clone itself: The antigen this receptor binds is unknown. The input lacks base qualities; no much larger clone sits a single base away.

This sequence originates from a man younger than 35 in good health. This chain joins TRBV4-1 to TRBJ1-4, with TRBD1 as a weak D call on 6 bases. The source material was naive CD8+ T cells sorted from blood. The sample's cell subset or site, from its label and the paper: CD45RA+CCR7+. At the DNA level, the sequence is TGCGCCAGCAGCCAAGAAAACAGGGAAGGTGAAAAACTGTTTTTT. Protein translation: CASSQENREGEKLFF.